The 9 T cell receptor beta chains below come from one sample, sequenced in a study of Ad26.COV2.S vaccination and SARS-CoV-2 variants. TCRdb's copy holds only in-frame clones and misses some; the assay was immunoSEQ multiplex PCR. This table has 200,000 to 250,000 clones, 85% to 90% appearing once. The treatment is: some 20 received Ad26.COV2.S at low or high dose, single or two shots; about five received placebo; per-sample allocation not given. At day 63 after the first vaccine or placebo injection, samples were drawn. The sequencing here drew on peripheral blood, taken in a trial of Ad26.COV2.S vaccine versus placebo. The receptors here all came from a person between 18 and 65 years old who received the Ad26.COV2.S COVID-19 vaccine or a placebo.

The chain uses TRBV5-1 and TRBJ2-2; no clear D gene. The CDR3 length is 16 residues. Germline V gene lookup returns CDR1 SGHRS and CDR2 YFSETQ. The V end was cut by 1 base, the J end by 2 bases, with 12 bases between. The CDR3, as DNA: TGCGCCAGCAGCTTGCGGGTTCTAAAAAACACCGGGGAGCTGTTTTTT. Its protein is CASSLRVLKNTGELFF.

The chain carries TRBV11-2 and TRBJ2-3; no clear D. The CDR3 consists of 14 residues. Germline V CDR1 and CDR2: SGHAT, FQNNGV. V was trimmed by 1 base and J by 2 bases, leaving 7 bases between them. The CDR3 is CASSLVTVTDTQYF. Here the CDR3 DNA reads TGTGCCAGCAGCTTAGTTACGGTCACAGATACGCAGTATTTT.

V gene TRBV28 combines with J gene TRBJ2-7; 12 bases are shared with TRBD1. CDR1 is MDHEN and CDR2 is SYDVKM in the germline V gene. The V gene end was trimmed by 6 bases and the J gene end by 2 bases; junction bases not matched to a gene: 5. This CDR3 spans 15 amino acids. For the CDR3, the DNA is TGTGCCAGCAGGCCGGGACAGGGGGCACCCTACGAGCAGTACTTC. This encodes CASRPGQGAPYEQYF.

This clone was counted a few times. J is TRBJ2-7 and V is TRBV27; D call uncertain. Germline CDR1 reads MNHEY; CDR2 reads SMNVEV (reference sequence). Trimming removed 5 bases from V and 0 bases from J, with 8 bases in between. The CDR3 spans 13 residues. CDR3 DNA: TGTGCCAGCAGTCCTCATAGCTCCTACGAGCAGTACTTC. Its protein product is CASSPHSSYEQYF.

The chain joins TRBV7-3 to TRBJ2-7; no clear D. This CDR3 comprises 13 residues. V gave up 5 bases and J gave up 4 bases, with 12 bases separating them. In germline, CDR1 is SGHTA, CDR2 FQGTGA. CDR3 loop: CASSLGLGYEQYF. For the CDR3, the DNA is TGTGCCAGCAGCCTAGGGCTAGGGTACGAGCAGTACTTC.

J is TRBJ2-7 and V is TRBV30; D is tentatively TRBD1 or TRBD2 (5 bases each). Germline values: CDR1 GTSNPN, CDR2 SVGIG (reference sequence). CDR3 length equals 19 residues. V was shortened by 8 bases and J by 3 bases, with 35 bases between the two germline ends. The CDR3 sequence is CAQVWGKNKYDNRLYEQYF. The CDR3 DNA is TGTGCCCAGGTTTGGGGGAAGAACAAGTACGACAACCGCCTCTACGAGCAGTACTTC.

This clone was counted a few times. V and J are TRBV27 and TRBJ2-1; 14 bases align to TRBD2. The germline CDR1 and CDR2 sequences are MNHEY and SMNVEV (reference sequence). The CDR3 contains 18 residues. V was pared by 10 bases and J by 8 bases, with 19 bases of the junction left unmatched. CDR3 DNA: TGTGCCACCTCCGGGACTAGCGGGAGTATGGGAACAAACGATGAGCAGTTCTTC. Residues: CATSGTSGSMGTNDEQFF.

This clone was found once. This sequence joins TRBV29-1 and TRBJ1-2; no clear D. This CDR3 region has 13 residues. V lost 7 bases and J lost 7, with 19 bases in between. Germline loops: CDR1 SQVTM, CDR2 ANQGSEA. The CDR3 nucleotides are TGCAGCGCCTACGCGGCTGGATTCGGTGGCTACACCTTC. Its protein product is CSAYAAGFGGYTF.

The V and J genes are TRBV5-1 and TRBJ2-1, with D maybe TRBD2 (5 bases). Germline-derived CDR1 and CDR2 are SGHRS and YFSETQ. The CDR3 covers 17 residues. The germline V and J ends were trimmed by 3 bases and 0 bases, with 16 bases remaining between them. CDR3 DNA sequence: TGCGCCAGCAGCTCGAGCCCCTCGGGGAGCTCCTACAATGAGCAGTTCTTC. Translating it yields CASSSSPSGSSYNEQFF.